The rows below give T cell receptor beta chains drawn from one sample of a study of shared clonotypes between healthy human individuals. Clones were read by immunoSEQ multiplex PCR, and TCRdb kept only the in-frame ones, dropping some. This sample has a few hundred thousand clones; 87% occur once, and the top ten carry 15% to 20%. Sequencing input: memory CD8+ T cells sorted from blood. The receptors originated from a man younger than 30 in good health. Each CDR3 is given with its conserved first and last residue. The D gene is left open where the match is weak. Size tells how often a clone was seen (once, few, many) or the class of an expanded clone, and some rows leave it out.

cdr3_nt cdr3_aa v_call d_call clone_size j_call
TGTGCCTGGAGTCCCCCAGGATTCTATGGCTACACCTTC CAWSPPGFYGYTF TRBV30 . once TRBJ1-2
TGTGCCAGCAGCTTGGTAGCGGCTTCCTACAATGAGCAGTTCTTC CASSLVAASYNEQFF TRBV5-4 . . TRBJ2-1
TGTGCCTGGAGTGTAGAAGGGGTGATGGCTTTCTTT CAWSVEGVMAFF TRBV30 . . TRBJ1-1
TGTGCCAGCAGCACCGGGACTAGCGGATACAATGAGCAGTTCTTC CASSTGTSGYNEQFF TRBV27 TRBD2 . TRBJ2-1
TGCGCCAGCAGCCATAGTCGGCTAGCGGGAAGTTACAATGAGCAGTTCTTC CASSHSRLAGSYNEQFF TRBV4-3 TRBD2 many TRBJ2-1
TGCGCCAGCAGTCCCCTTAATTTGGCGCCCTATGGCTACACCTTC CASSPLNLAPYGYTF TRBV10-2 . . TRBJ1-2
TGCGCCAGCAGCCAAGGGTACACTGAAGCTTTCTTT CASSQGYTEAFF TRBV4-3 . . TRBJ1-1
TGTGCCAGCAGTTACTCGGGGGAAAGCGGGAGATACACCTTC CASSYSGESGRYTF TRBV6-5 . . TRBJ1-2
TGTGCCAGCAGACACTACGCAGGGGCAACTAATGAAAAACTGTTTTTT CASRHYAGATNEKLFF TRBV28 . . TRBJ1-4
TGTGCCAGCACTCTTCCGGGACTGCGCCACTCTGGGGCCAACGTCCTGACTTTC CASTLPGLRHSGANVLTF TRBV28 . . TRBJ2-6
TGTGCCATCAGGAAGACAGGGTCGAGCTCCTACGAGCAGTACTTC CAIRKTGSSSYEQYF TRBV10-3 TRBD1 . TRBJ2-7
TGTGCCAGCAGCCGGGACCGGGGGCCGAACACCGGGGAGCTGTTTTTT CASSRDRGPNTGELFF TRBV9 . . TRBJ2-2
TGTGCCAGCAGCGCCCTAGCCGGGACTAGCGGGAATACGAATGAGCAGTTCTTC CASSALAGTSGNTNEQFF TRBV7-9 TRBD2 once TRBJ2-1
TGTGCCAGCCCCGGGACAGCCTCTGGAAACACCATATATTTT CASPGTASGNTIYF TRBV2 TRBD1 . TRBJ1-3
TGCAGCGTTGTAACGGGACTAGCGGCCGTTGAGCAGTTCTTC CSVVTGLAAVEQFF TRBV29-1 TRBD2 once TRBJ2-1
TGCGCCAGCAGCCCCCCCTTGAAGGGGATCCCCTACGAGCAGTACTTC CASSPPLKGIPYEQYF TRBV5-1 . . TRBJ2-7
TGTGCCAGCAGTTGGGCTCAGAACACTGAAGCTTTCTTT CASSWAQNTEAFF TRBV27 . . TRBJ1-1
TGCGCCAGCAGTGACGGTCGGGGGGGCCGGTCAGATGAGCAGTTCTTC CASSDGRGGRSDEQFF TRBV10-1 TRBD2 once TRBJ2-1
TGTGCCAGCAGTGAAGCTGGAGACAGGGCGTACACCATATATTTT CASSEAGDRAYTIYF TRBV6-1 TRBD1 . TRBJ1-3